The 16 T cell receptor beta chains reported below all come from one sample, sequenced in a study of blood T cell repertoires in COVID-19. Clones were read by immunoSEQ multiplex PCR, and TCRdb kept only the in-frame ones, dropping some. The sample holds 90,000 to 130,000 clones, around 80% seen once. Sequencing was performed on peripheral blood. Receptors originate from a woman aged 70-85 years with acute or convalescent COVID-19.

V is TRBV7-2 and J is TRBJ2-1; 10 bases align to TRBD2. After removal of 4 bases from V and 4 bases from J, the junction contained 4 bases not matched to a gene. Germline assignment: CDR1 SGHTA and CDR2 FQGNSA. The length of the CDR3 is 15 residues. The CDR3 DNA reads TGTGCCAGCAGCTCTAGCGGGAGCCTGTACAATGAGCAGTTCTTC. Protein: CASSSSGSLYNEQFF.

This chain links TRBV24-1 with TRBJ2-1; TRBD1 agrees at 9 bases. CDR1 and CDR2 (germline): KGHDR, SFDVKD. The CDR3 extends over 14 amino acids. J was trimmed by 8 bases and V by 4 bases; bases with no gene match: 5. The CDR3 region has the DNA TGTGCCACCAGTGAACCGGACAGGGGATATGAGCAGTTCTTC. Protein sequence: CATSEPDRGYEQFF.

This clone came up a few times. This chain links TRBV7-9 with TRBJ2-1, with D possibly TRBD2 on 6 matching bases. The V end lost 0 bases, the J end lost 6 bases, and 24 bases lay between the germline ends. Germline lookup yields CDR1 SEHNR and CDR2 FQNEAQ (reference sequence). The CDR3 extends over 19 amino acids. The chain's CDR3 is CASSLATFPGLGTSNEQFF. DNA for the CDR3: TGTGCCAGCAGCTTAGCGACCTTTCCGGGACTTGGGACCTCCAATGAGCAGTTCTTC.

V is TRBV27 and J is TRBJ1-4; 9 bases line up with TRBD1. The CDR3 sequence is 14 residues long. V lost 5 bases, J lost 7 bases, and 5 bases stayed unmatched. The germline CDR1 and CDR2 sequences are MNHEY and SMNVEV (reference sequence). The chain's CDR3 is CASSHDRGVEKLFF. As DNA, the CDR3 is TGTGCCAGCAGTCACGACAGGGGGGTTGAAAAACTGTTTTTT.

This chain links TRBV19 with TRBJ2-2; 7 bases align to TRBD1. Germline V CDR1 and CDR2: LNHDA, SQIVND (reference sequence). V dropped 1 base and J dropped 6; count of bases not matched to a gene: 2. CDR3 length: 14 residues. This CDR3 reads CASSIVQGAGELFF. The CDR3 region has the DNA TGTGCCAGTAGTATAGTTCAGGGGGCCGGGGAGCTGTTTTTT.

The chain has TRBV7-9 and TRBJ1-6; 8 bases are a match to TRBD1. The CDR3 has 13 residues. From germline, CDR1 is SEHNR and CDR2 FQNEAQ (reference sequence). With V trimmed by 3 bases and J by 10 bases, 2 bases remained unmatched. The CDR3 loop is CASSLDRASPLHF. CDR3 DNA sequence: TGTGCCAGCAGCTTGGACAGGGCCTCACCCCTCCACTTT.

DNA for the CDR3: TGTGCCAGCGGGTCGGGCACTGAAGCTTTCTTT. This gives the protein CASGSGTEAFF. The chain links TRBV6-5 to TRBJ1-1; D unclear. V lost 8 bases and J lost 4, with 8 bases in between. This CDR3 comprises 11 residues. Germline CDR1 and CDR2: MNHEY and SVGAGI.

This sequence joins TRBV30 and TRBJ1-5; 11 bases are a match to TRBD1. Losses at the gene ends were 6 bases for V and 2 bases for J; bases not matched to a gene: 9. CDR3 size: 16 residues. Germline CDR1 and CDR2: GTSNPN and SVGIG (reference sequence). The CDR3 region has the DNA TGTGCCTGCTCAAAGGAGGGACAGGGGGGCAATCAGCCCCAGCATTTT. It codes for CACSKEGQGGNQPQHF.

The rearrangement joins TRBV5-1 to TRBJ1-4; tentatively, D is TRBD1 (5 bases). This CDR3 has 15 amino acids. Germline CDR1 reads SGHRS; CDR2 reads YFSETQ. The V end was cut by 4 bases, the J end by 8 bases, with 18 bases between. For the CDR3, the DNA is TGCGCCAGCAGCCCACAGGCGGCCGGGGGGGAAAAACTGTTTTTT. Protein: CASSPQAAGGEKLFF.

The chain is built from TRBV2 and TRBJ2-2; TRBD1 might be the D (5 bases). This CDR3 is built from 14 residues. Germline CDR1 reads SNHLY; CDR2 reads FYNNEI. The germline V and J ends were trimmed by 2 bases and 6 bases, with 10 bases remaining between them. The DNA of the CDR3 is TGTGCCAGCAGTGAATATCGACAGTCCGGGGAGCTGTTTTTT. It specifies CASSEYRQSGELFF.

This clone was observed a single time. The rearrangement uses TRBV5-1 and TRBJ2-1; TRBD1 agrees at 8 bases. The CDR3 length is 16 residues. J gave up 4 bases and V 0 bases, and 6 bases lay outside the gene matches. Germline-derived CDR1 and CDR2 are SGHRS and YFSETQ. CDR3 region: CASSLAGTGGYNEQFF. The CDR3 DNA is TGCGCCAGCAGCTTGGCAGGTACAGGGGGGTACAATGAGCAGTTCTTC.

J is TRBJ2-5 and V is TRBV5-4, with D perhaps matching TRBD1 (6 bases). Looked up from germline, CDR1 is SGHNT and CDR2 is YYREEE (reference sequence). The CDR3 has 13 amino acids. V dropped 4 bases and J dropped 5 bases, with 12 bases sitting between them. This chain's CDR3 is CASSTQGQETQYF. The CDR3 DNA is TGTGCCAGCAGCACCCAGGGGCAGGAGACCCAGTACTTC.

The genes are TRBV5-6 and TRBJ1-5, with D maybe TRBD1 (6 bases). This CDR3 region has 13 residues. Germline V gene sequence: CDR1 SGHDT, CDR2 YYEEEE. With 2 bases removed from V and 5 bases from J, the gap between germline ends came to 8 bases. CDR3 in DNA: TGTGCCAGCAGCTTCAGGGGCCATCAGCCCCAGCATTTT. The encoded protein is CASSFRGHQPQHF.

This sequence joins TRBV5-1 and TRBJ2-1; the D gene is possibly TRBD2 (5 bases). The CDR3 is 15 residues long. With 3 bases removed from V and 3 bases from J, the gap between germline ends came to 13 bases. Germline-derived CDR1 and CDR2 are SGHRS and YFSETQ. CDR3 loop: CASSSTRGDYNEQFF. CDR3 DNA sequence: TGCGCCAGCAGCTCAACTAGAGGTGACTACAATGAGCAGTTCTTC.

The chain combines TRBV19 with TRBJ1-4; a possible D gene is TRBD1 (5 bases). The germline V gene encodes CDR1 LNHDA and CDR2 SQIVND (reference sequence). The CDR3 runs to 14 residues. Trimming removed 6 bases at V and 8 bases at J, with 16 bases between. As DNA, the CDR3 is TGTGCCAGTAGGGTGGGACTTCAATCAGAAAAACTGTTTTTT. It codes for CASRVGLQSEKLFF.

The chain recombines TRBV6-1 with TRBJ1-4, with D perhaps matching TRBD1 (5 bases). The germline gives CDR1 MNHNS, CDR2 SASEGT. The V gene lost 2 bases and the J gene lost 5 bases, with 9 bases spanning the gap. The CDR3 consists of 14 residues. CDR3 loop: CASSEQGANEKLFF. CDR3 DNA sequence: TGTGCCAGCAGTGAACAAGGGGCAAATGAAAAACTGTTTTTT.